The 12 T cell receptor beta chains listed next were all sequenced from one sample in a study of blood T cell repertoires in COVID-19. Libraries were prepared by immunoSEQ multiplex PCR; TCRdb keeps only in-frame clonotypes and omits some of them. The sample includes around 100,000 clones, 70% to 90% of them seen just once. Sequenced: peripheral blood. These receptors all come from a man in his forties or fifties with active COVID-19.

The J gene is TRBJ2-1, the V gene TRBV15; D might be TRBD2 (5 bases). Per germline, CDR1 LNHNV and CDR2 YYDKDF (reference sequence). The V end lost 0 bases, the J end lost 10 bases, and 13 bases lay between the germline ends. The CDR3 has 14 amino acids. CDR3: CATSRDLAIREQFF. In nucleotides, the CDR3 is TGTGCCACCAGCAGAGATCTAGCCATCAGAGAGCAGTTCTTC.

The chain joins TRBV7-2 to TRBJ2-3; a weak D match, TRBD2 (5 bases). V was pared by 1 base and J by 14 bases, with 13 bases between. This CDR3 has 12 amino acids. Germline assignment: CDR1 SGHTA and CDR2 FQGNSA. The CDR3 protein is CASSLETGSWYF. As DNA, the CDR3 is TGTGCCAGCAGCTTAGAGACGGGGAGCTGGTATTTT.

The rearrangement uses TRBV7-2 and TRBJ1-2; D perhaps matches TRBD1 (6 bases). With 4 bases removed from V and 8 bases from J, the gap between germline ends came to 23 bases. This CDR3 is built from 16 residues. CDR1 and CDR2 (germline): SGHTA, FQGNSA. CDR3 DNA sequence: TGTGCCAGCAGCTCTTCCTTAAGGGGGACCATATTGGGCTACACCTTC. This sequence encodes CASSSSLRGTILGYTF.

The chain uses TRBV9 and TRBJ1-2, with TRBD1 matching over 10 bases. Germline CDR1 and CDR2: SGDLS and YYNGEE. V was clipped by 7 bases and J by 3 bases; unmatched bases: 9. This CDR3 has 15 amino acids. CDR3 bases: TGTGCCAGCGAAGGTTCGGGGACAGGGGACTATGGCTACACCTTC. This sequence encodes CASEGSGTGDYGYTF.

The chain employs TRBV9 and TRBJ2-1; TRBD1 matches at 9 bases. Germline V gene lookup returns CDR1 SGDLS and CDR2 YYNGEE. CDR3 size: 14 residues. Trimming took 0 bases from V and 10 from J; bases not matched to a gene: 5. This chain's CDR3 is CASSVVTGGEEQFF. The CDR3, as DNA: TGTGCCAGCAGCGTAGTCACAGGGGGCGAGGAGCAGTTCTTC.

The V and J genes are TRBV4-1 and TRBJ2-1, with a tentative D call TRBD2 (5 bases). The CDR3 length is 14 residues. The V gene's germline CDR1 is MGHRA and CDR2 YSYEKL. V gave up 3 bases and J gave up 7 bases, with 13 bases separating them. CDR3 sequence reads: CASSQYIPGNEQFF. DNA for the CDR3: TGCGCCAGCAGCCAGTACATCCCGGGGAATGAGCAGTTCTTC.

The chain recombines TRBV7-2 with TRBJ2-7, with TRBD1 matching over 11 bases. This CDR3 has 15 amino acids. Germline-derived CDR1 and CDR2 are SGHTA and FQGNSA. With V trimmed by 0 bases and J by 4 bases, 2 bases remained unmatched. Written as DNA, the CDR3 is TGTGCCAGCAGCTTAGCAGGGACAGGGGGATACGAGCAGTACTTC. Amino acid sequence: CASSLAGTGGYEQYF.

The chain is built from TRBV7-6 and TRBJ2-2; TRBD2 agrees at 8 bases. The CDR3 length is 15 residues. With V trimmed by 4 bases and J by 5 bases, 6 bases remained unmatched. CDR1 and CDR2 (germline): SGHVS, FNYEAQ. This CDR3 reads CASSSSGGRTGELFF. Written as DNA, the CDR3 is TGTGCCAGCAGCTCCAGCGGGGGCCGGACCGGGGAGCTGTTTTTT.

CDR3 loop: CAWSVISGRGTEEQYF. The CDR3 region has the DNA TGTGCCTGGAGTGTCATCTCGGGCAGGGGGACGGAGGAGCAGTACTTC. V and J are TRBV30 and TRBJ2-7; TRBD1 matches at 7 bases. The length of the CDR3 is 16 residues. Germline CDR1 is GTSNPN and CDR2 is SVGIG (reference sequence). V trimming: 0 bases; J trimming: 7 bases; junction bases outside the gene matches: 15. Full variable domain (rest looked up from reference TRBV30 and TRBJ2-7): SQTIHQWPATLVQPVGSPLSLECTVEGTSNPNLYWYRQAAGRGLQLLFYSVGIGQISSEVPQNLSASRPQDRQFILSSKKLLLSDSGFYLCAWSVISGRGTEEQYFGPGTRLTVT.

The V call is TRBV10-1, the J call TRBJ2-3, with 11 bases that match TRBD1. CDR1 and CDR2 from the germline V gene are WNHNN and SYGVQD (reference sequence). V shed 3 bases, J shed 5 bases, and the junction held 4 bases outside the gene matches. The CDR3 totals 15 residues. CDR3 in DNA: TGCGCCAGCAGTGACCCGGGACAGGGGGAAGATACGCAGTATTTT. It is translated as CASSDPGQGEDTQYF.

This clone was seen a handful of times. The gene calls are TRBV2 and TRBJ2-7; weak D call: TRBD1 (6 bases). The germline gives CDR1 SNHLY, CDR2 FYNNEI. The CDR3 consists of 13 residues. With 6 bases removed from V and 2 bases from J, the gap between germline ends came to 11 bases. The CDR3: CASSFGQTYEQYF. As DNA, the CDR3 is TGTGCCAGCAGCTTCGGACAGACCTACGAGCAGTACTTC.

This rearrangement joins TRBV3-1 (or the pseudogene TRBV3-2) to TRBJ1-3, with 7 positions matching TRBD1. Germline CDR1 and CDR2: LGHDT and YNNKEL (reference sequence). The junction had 4 bases not matched to a gene; V was cut back by 5 bases and J by 0 bases. This CDR3 is built from 15 residues. This CDR3 is CASSDAGGSGNTIYF. DNA for the CDR3: TGTGCCAGCAGCGATGCAGGGGGCTCTGGAAACACCATATATTTT.